This T cell receptor beta chain was sequenced in a study of cytomegalovirus exposure and HLA in healthy donors. General study points: More clonal expansion characterized HLA-associated TCR beta chains than equally common others in a later analysis. Earlier analysis yielded a pattern in which most TCR beta V segments were productive about 90% or about 30% of the time.

Vbeta (60) and Jbeta (13) primers were used in the PCR. Profiling relied on immunoSEQ multiplex PCR, and the TCRdb table lists in-frame clones only, not all of them. The sample lists around 100,000 clones, under 70% occurring once. As for this clone: What it binds is not known.

The CDR3 is 15 amino acids. V trimming: 6 bases; J trimming: 4 bases; junction bases outside the gene matches: 5. CDR1 LGHNA and CDR2 YSLEER come from the germline V gene. The chain recombines TRBV4-3 with TRBJ2-2; 10 positions agree with TRBD2. This clonotype was sampled from a man under 40 in good health and CMV-seropositive. The sequenced sample was PBMCs. The CDR3 protein is CASSFGTSVTGELFF. CDR3 in DNA: TGCGCCAGCAGTTTCGGGACTAGCGTCACCGGGGAGCTGTTTTTT.